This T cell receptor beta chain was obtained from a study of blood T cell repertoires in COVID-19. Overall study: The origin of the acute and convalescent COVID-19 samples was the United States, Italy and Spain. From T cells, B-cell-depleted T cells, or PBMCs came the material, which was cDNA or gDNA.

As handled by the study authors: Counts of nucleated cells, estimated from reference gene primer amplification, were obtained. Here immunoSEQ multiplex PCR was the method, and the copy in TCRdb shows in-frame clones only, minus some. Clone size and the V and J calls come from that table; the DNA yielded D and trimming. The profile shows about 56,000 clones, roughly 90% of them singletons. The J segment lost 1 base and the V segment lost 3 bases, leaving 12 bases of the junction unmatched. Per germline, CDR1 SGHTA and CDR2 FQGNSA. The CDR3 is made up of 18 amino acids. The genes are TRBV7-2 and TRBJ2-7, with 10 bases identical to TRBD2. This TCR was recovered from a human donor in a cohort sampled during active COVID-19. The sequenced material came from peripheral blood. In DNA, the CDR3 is TGTGCCAGCAGCTTCCGGACTAGCGGCCCACAGAATTCCTACGAGCAGTACTTC. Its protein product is CASSFRTSGPQNSYEQYF.